This record concerns one T cell receptor (beta chain) sequence. Its cognate antigen is unknown. Genomic DNA per cell subset filled all wells of several immunoSEQ plates. Using immunoSEQ multiplex PCR, the repertoire was profiled, and TCRdb retains in-frame clones only, with some absent. The table includes over 1.5 million clones, 95% to 99% detected once. This sample was taken from a study of shared clonotypes between healthy human individuals. Each of the donors was a healthy adult who was HIV-negative and had not had a recent acute infection or vaccination. The study drew all its donors from Caucasian adults living in Nashville, Tennessee. Findings and limits, study-wide: Several donors held about 5% of naive CD4 clonotypes in common.

The CDR3 is 15 residues long. With V trimmed by 0 bases and J by 6 bases, 2 bases remained unmatched. Germline V lookup: CDR1 SGHNT, CDR2 YENEEA. The sequencing sample was made of naive CD4+ T cells sorted from blood. The subset denotes: CD45RA+ positively selected. The genes are TRBV11-3 and TRBJ2-1; 10 bases agree with TRBD2. This TCR came from a man aged 25 to 40 in good health. The CDR3 reads CASSLETSGINEQFF. The CDR3 DNA reads as TGTGCCAGCAGCTTAGAAACTAGCGGGATCAATGAGCAGTTCTTC.